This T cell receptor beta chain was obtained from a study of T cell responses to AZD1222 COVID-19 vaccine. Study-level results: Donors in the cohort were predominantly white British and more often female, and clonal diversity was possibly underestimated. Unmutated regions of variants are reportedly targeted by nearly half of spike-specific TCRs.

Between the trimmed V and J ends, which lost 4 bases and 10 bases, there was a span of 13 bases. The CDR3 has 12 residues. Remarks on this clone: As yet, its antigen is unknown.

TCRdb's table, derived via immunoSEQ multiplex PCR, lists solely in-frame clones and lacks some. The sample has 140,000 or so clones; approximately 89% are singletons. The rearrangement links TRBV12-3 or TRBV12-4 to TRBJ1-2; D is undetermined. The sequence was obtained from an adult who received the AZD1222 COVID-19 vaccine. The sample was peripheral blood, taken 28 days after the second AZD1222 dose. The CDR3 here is CASSSSASNYTF. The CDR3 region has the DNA TGTGCCAGCAGTTCCTCAGCCTCTAACTACACCTTC.